The clone carrying this TCR beta chain has a handful of counts. The entry originates in a study of T cells in Graves' hyperthyroidism and ophthalmopathy. Amplified regions were TCR beta CDR3 sequences from RNA transcripts. An initial round of RT-PCR targeting the TCR CDR3 relied on the HTBI primer set. TCRdb fed the multiplex PCR reads into MiXCR, producing one record per CDR3 protein. The table lists 500,000 to 600,000 distinct CDR3 sequences, around 15% of them singletons. Germline CDR1 reads KGHSH; CDR2 reads LQKENI. V lost 2 bases, J lost 8 bases, and 15 bases stayed unmatched. The CDR3 has 17 residues.

This sequence joins TRBV18 and TRBJ2-1; 7 positions match TRBD2. This receptor was taken from a woman aged 18 to 35 with Graves' hyperthyroidism. Sequenced input: blood. CDR3 sequence: CASSPTGTTTLVDEQFF. CDR3 coding DNA: TGTGCCAGCTCACCAACCGGGACTACCACGCTGGTCGATGAGCAGTTCTTC. The whole variable domain, remainder taken from reference TRBV18 and TRBJ2-1, is NAGVMQNPRHLVRRRGQEARLRCSPMKGHSHVYWYRQLPEEGLKFMVYLQKENIIDESGMPKERFSAEFPKEGPSILRIQQVVRGDSAAYFCASSPTGTTTLVDEQFFGPGTRLTVL.